This T cell receptor beta chain was sequenced for a study of neurological immune-mediated disorders. One entry per CDR3 protein results from TCRdb running MiXCR on the 5' RACE reads. The profile covers about 62,000 distinct CDR3 sequences, with around 4.8% appearing a single time and about 3.2% taken by the ten largest. Trimming shortened V by 0 bases and J by 2 bases, and 5 bases separated the two germline ends. Germline V gene data show CDR1 as SGDLS and CDR2 as YYNGEE. The CDR3 has 13 residues. This clonotype was detected ten times or more. This sequence was found in a woman aged 50 to 65 with multiple sclerosis. Input material: PBMCs. The genes are TRBV9 and TRBJ2-5, with D hard to call. This chain's CDR3 is CASSVGGQETQYF. The CDR3 nucleotides are TGTGCCAGCAGCGTAGGGGGTCAAGAGACCCAGTACTTC. Looking up the rest from reference TRBV9 and TRBJ2-5 gives the full variable domain: DSGVTQTPKHLITATGQRVTLRCSPRSGDLSVYWYQQSLDQGLQFLIQYYNGEERAKGNILERFSAQQFPDLHSELNLSSLELGDSALYFCASSVGGQETQYFGPGTRLLVL.